The 10 T cell receptor beta chains given below trace back to one sample, sequenced in a study of identical twins. TCRdb ran MiXCR on the 5' RACE reads and lists one entry per CDR3 protein. The table includes fewer than 550,000 distinct CDR3 sequences, more than 13% detected once. The sample was also reused in another study, on yellow fever vaccine responses in identical twins.

Specimen: CD4+ T cells sorted from blood. These receptors originate from a woman younger than 30 in good health.

The rearrangement uses TRBV19 and TRBJ1-5; 7 bases are shared with TRBD1. Germline V gene sequence: CDR1 LNHDA, CDR2 SQIVND (reference sequence). The CDR3 spans 15 residues. Unmatched junction bases numbered 4, after V lost 4 bases and J lost 1 base. CDR3: CASSTKGASNQPQHF. The CDR3 region has the DNA TGTGCCAGTAGTACAAAGGGGGCAAGCAATCAGCCCCAGCATTTT.

This clonotype was counted between two and nine times. The junction differs from germline at one of its ends, possibly a read error. This sequence joins TRBV7-7 and TRBJ2-7; D tentatively reads TRBD1 or TRBD2 (5 bases each). The CDR3 spans 16 residues. Looked up from germline, CDR1 is SSHAT and CDR2 is FNYEAQ (reference sequence). The CDR3: CASSFHPGAPDYEQYF. In DNA form, the CDR3 reads TGTGCTAGCAGCTTCCACCCCGGGGCGCCGGACTACGAGCAGTACTTC.

The chain links TRBV3-1 to TRBJ2-3; D possibly matches TRBD1 or TRBD2 (6 bases each). The V gene's germline CDR1 is LGHDT and CDR2 YNNKEL (reference sequence). Trimming stripped 0 bases from V and 2 bases from J, with 9 bases between. The CDR3 contains 15 residues. The CDR3 is CASSQDGGPTDTQYF. In DNA form, the CDR3 reads TGTGCCAGCAGCCAAGACGGGGGCCCCACAGATACGCAGTATTTT.

This clonotype was counted a few times. This sequence joins TRBV5-1 and TRBJ2-1, with TRBD2 matching 7 bases. Germline assignment: CDR1 SGHRS and CDR2 YFSETQ. The trim removed 4 bases at V and 8 bases at J, leaving 12 bases unmatched. CDR3 length equals 15 residues. CDR3 in amino acids: CASSLMGGTRDEQFF. In nucleotides, the CDR3 is TGCGCCAGCAGCCTTATGGGGGGGACTCGCGATGAGCAGTTCTTC.

This chain connects TRBV25-1 to TRBJ2-1; TRBD2 matches at 8 bases. The CDR3 runs 19 residues. Germline CDR1 reads MGHDK; CDR2 reads SYGVNS. The J segment lost 0 bases and the V segment lost 2 bases, leaving 12 bases of the junction unmatched. The CDR3 DNA sequence: TGTGCCAGCAGTGAAGGGACTGCCGGGAGGGGCGGCTCCTACAATGAGCAGTTCTTC. Translating it yields CASSEGTAGRGGSYNEQFF.

The chain uses TRBV27 and TRBJ2-7; TRBD2 agrees at 8 bases. Germline V gene sequence: CDR1 MNHEY, CDR2 SMNVEV (reference sequence). This CDR3 has 16 residues. The junction had 8 bases not matched to a gene; V was cut back by 1 base and J by 3 bases. CDR3 coding DNA: TGTGCCAGCAGTTTATGGGTTGCGGGGGGAATCTACGAGCAGTACTTC. Translation gives CASSLWVAGGIYEQYF.

This clonotype has just a few counts. The chain has TRBV6-5 and TRBJ2-2; 7 bases fit TRBD2. This CDR3 has 16 amino acids. J lost 1 base, V lost 0 bases, and 2 bases had no gene match. Germline V lookup: CDR1 MNHEY, CDR2 SVGAGI. The CDR3 DNA reads as TGTGCCAGCAGTTACTCGGGGGGGAAGAACACCGGGGAGCTGTTTTTT. Amino acids: CASSYSGGKNTGELFF.

This clonotype was observed many times. This sequence joins TRBV5-1 and TRBJ2-5; TRBD2 might be the D (5 bases). This CDR3 has 15 residues. Germline CDR1 reads SGHRS; CDR2 reads YFSETQ. V lost 0 bases, J lost 0 bases, and 9 bases lay in between. DNA for the CDR3: TGCGCCAGCAGCTTGGGGACGGGATACCAAGAGACCCAGTACTTC. Protein: CASSLGTGYQETQYF.

This clonotype was picked up a small number of times. The V and J genes are TRBV7-8 and TRBJ1-5; 8 nucleotides line up with TRBD1. Looked up from germline, CDR1 is SGHVS and CDR2 is FQNEAQ. Unmatched junction bases numbered 6, after V lost 4 bases and J lost 4 bases. CDR3 length: 15 residues. The CDR3 coding sequence is TGTGCCAGCAGCTCATCGGACAGGGAAAATCAGCCCCAGCATTTT. This sequence encodes CASSSSDRENQPQHF.

The sample holds a few counts of this clonotype. The V call is TRBV20-1, the J call TRBJ1-1; unclear D gene. V lost 3 bases and J lost 5, with 10 bases in between. Germline CDR1 and CDR2: DFQATT and SNEGSKA (reference sequence). The length of the CDR3 is 12 residues. CDR3: CSASPWGTEAFF. The CDR3 DNA is TGCAGTGCTAGCCCGTGGGGAACTGAAGCTTTCTTT.